The 30 T cell receptor beta chains below were found in one sample sequenced in a study of shared clonotypes between healthy human individuals. The repertoire was sequenced with immunoSEQ multiplex PCR; TCRdb's copy has only in-frame clones and lacks some. This sample has millions of clones, with roughly 92% found just once. Sequenced input: naive CD4+ T cells sorted from blood. The subset: CD45RA+ positively selected. The receptors shown here come from a man younger than 35 in good health.

The chain combines TRBV4-3 with TRBJ2-2; D could derive from TRBD1 or TRBD2 (6 bases each). Germline CDR1 is LGHNA and CDR2 is YSLEER. The length of the CDR3 is 15 residues. V was cut by 0 bases and J by 4 bases, with 9 bases left in between. In DNA form, the CDR3 reads TGCGCCAGCAGCCAAGAAGGGGGGCGCACCGGGGAGCTGTTTTTT. Translating gives CASSQEGGRTGELFF.

This clone has just a few counts. The V and J genes are TRBV10-3 and TRBJ2-7, with a tentative D call TRBD2 (6 bases). The ends were cut back, 0 bases at V and 3 bases at J, with 15 bases in the middle. This CDR3 contains 16 residues. The germline V gene has CDR1 ENHRY and CDR2 SYGVKD. CDR3 coding DNA: TGTGCCATCAGTGAGTCGTACGAGCGGGTAGGCTACGAGCAGTACTTC. It is translated as CAISESYERVGYEQYF.

CDR3: CASSPRTGAYEQYF. The DNA of the CDR3 is TGTGCCAGCAGCCCTAGGACAGGCGCCTACGAGCAGTACTTC. The V and J genes are TRBV11-3 and TRBJ2-5; 7 nucleotides agree with TRBD1. The J call may be wrong; the DNA end is better matched by TRBJ2-7. The CDR3 runs to 14 residues. Germline values: CDR1 SGHNT, CDR2 YENEEA.

The gene calls are TRBV6-1 and TRBJ2-7, with TRBD1 identical over 9 bases. This CDR3 region has 14 residues. The ends lost 8 bases at V and 3 bases at J; junction bases unmatched: 8. Germline lookup yields CDR1 MNHNS and CDR2 SASEGT. As DNA, the CDR3 is TGTGCCAGCCAGGGACAGGGTAAACTCTACGAGCAGTACTTC. Its translation is CASQGQGKLYEQYF.

The CDR3 sequence is CASSLGLISEAFF. CDR3 sequence (DNA): TGCGCCAGCAGCTTGGGGCTAATTTCTGAAGCTTTCTTT. The V call is TRBV5-1, the J call TRBJ1-1; D gene ambiguous. Deletions cut 0 bases from V and 6 bases from J, with 9 bases between. Looked up from germline, CDR1 is SGHRS and CDR2 is YFSETQ. The CDR3 extends over 13 amino acids.

The rearrangement links TRBV4-1 to TRBJ2-5, with 7 positions matching TRBD1. Trimming at V came to 1 base and at J to 4 bases, leaving 9 bases not matched to a gene. The CDR3 spans 16 residues. Germline V gene lookup returns CDR1 MGHRA and CDR2 YSYEKL. The CDR3 loop is CASSQGTGELGETQYF. The CDR3 nucleotides read TGCGCCAGCAGCCAAGGAACAGGGGAATTAGGAGAGACCCAGTACTTC.

V and J are TRBV5-6 and TRBJ2-7; 12 bases fit TRBD1. Germline V gene lookup returns CDR1 SGHDT and CDR2 YYEEEE. Germline trimming cut 4 bases from V and 4 bases from J; bases unmatched to any gene: 9. The CDR3 has 16 residues. Here the CDR3 DNA reads TGTGCCAGCAGCCCAACCGGGACAGGGGGCAGGTACGAGCAGTACTTC. This encodes CASSPTGTGGRYEQYF.

The rearrangement links TRBV7-2 to TRBJ2-2; D may correspond to TRBD1 or TRBD2 (6 bases each). Germline V CDR1 and CDR2: SGHTA, FQGNSA. V was trimmed by 0 bases and J by 4 bases, leaving 12 bases between them. The length of the CDR3 is 16 residues. CDR3 region: CASSLAPGASTGELFF. CDR3 bases: TGTGCCAGCAGCTTAGCTCCGGGGGCAAGCACCGGGGAGCTGTTTTTT.

The chain has TRBV12-5 and TRBJ2-5, with D hard to call. This CDR3 has 11 residues. V dropped 6 bases and J dropped 7 bases, with 9 bases sitting between them. Germline CDR1 LGHNT, CDR2 FRNRAP. The CDR3 DNA reads TGTGCTAGTGGCCTCCTGGGGACCCAGTACTTC. It encodes CASGLLGTQYF.

The chain employs TRBV5-1 and TRBJ2-3, with 8 bases fitting TRBD1. Per germline, CDR1 SGHRS and CDR2 YFSETQ. The CDR3 totals 16 residues. After removal of 4 bases from V and 3 bases from J, the junction contained 10 bases not matched to a gene. The CDR3 loop reads CASSRNQGAPTDTQYF. In DNA form, the CDR3 reads TGCGCCAGCAGCCGAAACCAGGGGGCGCCGACAGATACGCAGTATTTT.

This clone was picked up one time. As DNA, the CDR3 is TGTGCCAGTAGTTGGGGAGGGACAGCCCCGAGGGCTTTCTTT. Translation: CASSWGGTAPRAFF. This chain links TRBV19 with TRBJ1-1; 7 nucleotides align to TRBD1. The J segment lost 11 bases and the V segment lost 5 bases, leaving 14 bases of the junction unmatched. The germline CDR1 and CDR2 sequences are LNHDA and SQIVND (reference sequence). CDR3 length: 14 residues.

This clone has more than one count but fewer than ten. The junction differs from germline at one of its ends, possibly a read error. The J gene is TRBJ1-1, the V gene TRBV7-9; no clear D gene. The CDR3 runs to 9 residues. The V gene's germline CDR1 is SEHNR and CDR2 FQNEAQ (reference sequence). The CDR3 coding sequence is TGTGCCAGCAGCCTTCAGCTCGTATTT. This translates into CASSLQLVF.

A note on this clone: Other DNA sequences within the sample encode an identical CDR3. The chain is built from TRBV19 and TRBJ2-7; perhaps TRBD1 as D (6 bases). CDR1 is LNHDA and CDR2 is SQIVND in the germline V gene (reference sequence). This CDR3 spans 15 amino acids. Trimming stripped 3 bases from V and 0 bases from J, with 12 bases between. CDR3 residues: CASSISGTNSYEQYF. CDR3 nucleotides: TGTGCCAGTAGTATTTCCGGGACAAACTCCTACGAGCAGTACTTC. Drawing the rest from reference TRBV19 and TRBJ2-7, the complete variable domain is DGGITQSPKYLFRKEGQNVTLSCEQNLNHDAMYWYRQDPGQGLRLIYYSQIVNDFQKGDIAEGYSVSREKKESFPLTVTSAQKNPTAFYLCASSISGTNSYEQYFGPGTRLTVT.

This clone was counted a single time. Other DNA sequences in this specimen translate into the identical CDR3. The CDR3 reads CASSPTPLNTEAFF. The CDR3 DNA reads as TGTGCCAGCAGCCCCACCCCTCTGAACACTGAAGCTTTCTTT. V usage is TRBV7-2 and J usage is TRBJ1-1, with unresolved D. Trimming shortened V by 5 bases and J by 0 bases, and 10 bases separated the two germline ends. This CDR3 comprises 14 residues. From germline, CDR1 is SGHTA and CDR2 FQGNSA.

This chain links TRBV27 with TRBJ2-5; D ambiguous. Germline CDR1 reads MNHEY; CDR2 reads SMNVEV (reference sequence). V dropped 6 bases and J dropped 2 bases, with 16 bases sitting between them. This CDR3 is built from 15 residues. The CDR3 DNA sequence: TGTGCCAGCAGGGGAATTACATGGTCACAAGAGACCCAGTACTTC. Amino acids: CASRGITWSQETQYF.

This clone has just one count. The chain couples TRBV2 to TRBJ2-2, with D perhaps TRBD2 (6 bases). This CDR3 has 15 amino acids. In germline, CDR1 is SNHLY, CDR2 FYNNEI. V was pared by 8 bases and J by 3 bases, with 16 bases between. CDR3 amino acids: CASGGAGHYTGELFF. Written as DNA, the CDR3 is TGTGCCAGCGGCGGGGCGGGTCATTACACCGGGGAGCTGTTTTTT.

The genes are TRBV27 and TRBJ2-7; the match to TRBD1 covers 9 bases. With V trimmed by 4 bases and J by 4 bases, 8 bases remained unmatched. CDR1 is MNHEY and CDR2 is SMNVEV in the germline V gene (reference sequence). This CDR3 has 15 amino acids. The CDR3, as DNA: TGTGCCAGCAGTTCGTGGGACAGGGCAAGATACGAGCAGTACTTC. This encodes CASSSWDRARYEQYF.

V is TRBV10-2 and J is TRBJ2-1; TRBD2 might be the D (6 bases). The CDR3 totals 15 residues. V lost 2 bases and J 3 bases, leaving 11 bases between the germline ends. Germline values: CDR1 WSHSY, CDR2 SAAADI. CDR3 DNA: TGCGCCAGCAGTGAGGTGGGGACTTACTACAATGAGCAGTTCTTC. Its translation: CASSEVGTYYNEQFF.

The chain carries TRBV7-9 and TRBJ2-7; 11 bases map to TRBD1. The CDR3 has 15 amino acids. CDR1 is SEHNR and CDR2 is FQNEAQ in the germline V gene (reference sequence). With 1 base clipped from V and 4 bases from J, the junction kept 3 bases outside the gene matches. DNA of the CDR3: TGTGCCAGCAGCTTAGGAGGGACAGGGGGGTACGAGCAGTACTTC. As protein: CASSLGGTGGYEQYF. The whole variable domain, filled in from reference TRBV7-9 and TRBJ2-7, reads DTGVSQNPRHKITKRGQNVTFRCDPISEHNRLYWYRQTLGQGPEFLTYFQNEAQLEKSRLLSDRFSAERPKGSFSTLEIQRTEQGDSAMYLCASSLGGTGGYEQYFGPGTRLTVT.

This clone came up once. This chain uses TRBV10-3 with TRBJ2-5; 12 bases line up with TRBD1. The germline gives CDR1 ENHRY, CDR2 SYGVKD. Trimming took 7 bases from V and 5 from J; bases not matched to a gene: 8. The CDR3 covers 15 residues. The CDR3 DNA follows: TGTGCCATCAAACCCGGGACAGGGGGCGGGGAGACCCAGTACTTC. Translated: CAIKPGTGGGETQYF.

The gene calls are TRBV5-1 and TRBJ2-7, with 9 bases fitting TRBD2. This CDR3 contains 14 residues. V dropped 4 bases and J dropped 3; count of bases not matched to a gene: 5. Germline V gives CDR1 SGHRS, CDR2 YFSETQ. As DNA, the CDR3 is TGCGCCAGCAGCCGGCCGACTAGCGGCTACGAGCAGTACTTC. It specifies CASSRPTSGYEQYF. The full variable domain, completed using reference TRBV5-1 and TRBJ2-7, is KAGVTQTPRYLIKTRGQQVTLSCSPISGHRSVSWYQQTPGQGLQFLFEYFSETQRNKGNFPGRFSGRQFSNSRSEMNVSTLELGDSALYLCASSRPTSGYEQYFGPGTRLTVT.

The rearrangement uses TRBV5-1 and TRBJ1-2; D uncertain. Between the trimmed V and J ends, which lost 3 bases and 4 bases, there was a span of 10 bases. This CDR3 comprises 13 residues. Germline assignment: CDR1 SGHRS and CDR2 YFSETQ. The CDR3 DNA reads as TGCGCCAGCAGCTATGAAGTACCCTATGGCTACACCTTC. It is translated as CASSYEVPYGYTF.

The chain joins TRBV28 to TRBJ2-7, with 8 bases aligning to TRBD1. CDR1 MDHEN and CDR2 SYDVKM come from the germline V gene. The CDR3 has 15 amino acids. V lost 5 bases and J lost 7; bases outside the gene matches: 13. CDR3 coding DNA: TGTGCCAGCAGTCCCTCGGCGACAGGGGACGATGAGCAGTACTTC. This translates into CASSPSATGDDEQYF.

The chain recombines TRBV18 with TRBJ2-2; D remains unclear. The CDR3 has 15 amino acids. Germline V lookup: CDR1 KGHSH, CDR2 LQKENI. V lost 3 bases, J lost 5 bases, and 13 bases lay in between. CDR3: CASSPKSPGTGELFF. The CDR3 coding sequence is TGTGCCAGCTCACCCAAATCCCCCGGGACCGGGGAGCTGTTTTTT.

This clone was detected only once. V usage is TRBV28 and J usage is TRBJ1-1, with D uncertain. CDR1 is MDHEN, CDR2 SYDVKM, per germline. V dropped 6 bases and J dropped 2 bases, with 10 bases sitting between them. The CDR3 length is 13 residues. CDR3 nucleotides: TGTGCCAGCAGGGTTACACTAAACACTGAAGCTTTCTTT. This encodes CASRVTLNTEAFF.

The V call is TRBV15, the J call TRBJ2-7; tentative D call: TRBD2 (6 bases). The germline V gene has CDR1 LNHNV and CDR2 YYDKDF (reference sequence). The CDR3 sequence is 15 residues long. Trimming took off 0 bases at V and 5 bases at J, with 14 bases between the two ends. The CDR3 region has the DNA TGTGCCACCAGCAGAGACGGGACTGCTGTTCACGAGCAGTACTTC. Encoded protein: CATSRDGTAVHEQYF.

This chain uses TRBV6-6 with TRBJ2-1; no firm D call. Trimming left V 7 bases short and J 1 base short, with 11 bases between. CDR3 length: 14 residues. CDR1 and CDR2 (germline): MNHNY, SVGAGI (reference sequence). CDR3 nucleotides: TGTGCCAGCACTCAGCGTTCATCCTACAATGAGCAGTTCTTC. Its translation: CASTQRSSYNEQFF.

The chain joins TRBV5-8 to TRBJ2-5; TRBD1 matches at 9 bases. The CDR3 is 14 amino acids. The germline CDR1 and CDR2 sequences are SGHTS and YDEGEE. Trimming cost V 6 bases and J 3 bases; bases outside gene matches: 6. DNA for the CDR3: TGTGCCAGCATCAGGACAGGGGTGGAAGAGACCCAGTACTTC. As protein: CASIRTGVEETQYF. The variable domain in full, with the rest retrieved from reference TRBV5-8 and TRBJ2-5, is EAGVTQSPTHLIKTRGQQATLRCSPISGHTSVYWYQQALGLGLQFLLWYDEGEERNRGNFPPRFSGRQFPNYSSELNVNALELEDSALYLCASIRTGVEETQYFGPGTRLLVL.

A remark on this clone: Other nucleotide sequences from this sample produce the same CDR3. This chain uses TRBV19 with TRBJ1-2, with 7 bases fitting TRBD1. In germline, CDR1 is LNHDA, CDR2 SQIVND (reference sequence). This CDR3 comprises 14 residues. With V trimmed by 1 base and J by 4 bases, 3 bases remained unmatched. CDR3 sequence reads: CASSIGQGGYGYTF. DNA for the CDR3: TGTGCCAGTAGTATAGGACAGGGCGGCTATGGCTACACCTTC.

This clone was picked up one time. CDR3 sequence (DNA): TGTGCCAGCAGCTCCGGCCCTGACTCTTACGAGCAGTACTTC. Translation gives CASSSGPDSYEQYF. The genes are TRBV11-2 and TRBJ2-7, with D unclear. With 4 bases removed from V and 4 bases from J, the gap between germline ends came to 14 bases. Looked up from germline, CDR1 is SGHAT and CDR2 is FQNNGV. CDR3 length equals 14 residues.